The 30 T cell receptor beta chains reported below all come from one sample, sequenced in a study of T-cell memory formation after mild COVID-19. TCRdb reprocessed the 5' RACE reads via MiXCR and lists one record per CDR3 protein. This sample has fewer than 450,000 distinct CDR3 sequences, with 24% found just once. Sequenced: PBMCs or a T cell subset sorted from them (not recorded which). Receptor source: an adult woman who had mild COVID-19 (a few samples of this study predate the infection). Cell type and time point are not known.

This clonotype appeared a few times. This rearrangement joins TRBV7-9 to TRBJ2-5; the D is unclear. CDR1 is SEHNR and CDR2 is FQNEAQ in the germline V gene (reference sequence). The CDR3 runs to 15 residues. The ends were cut back, 1 base at V and 2 bases at J, with 11 bases in the middle. The CDR3, as DNA: TGTGCCAGCAGCTTAGGTCTCGGAATTCAAGAGACCCAGTACTTC. Its translation: CASSLGLGIQETQYF.

The chain carries TRBV7-9 and TRBJ1-1, with D maybe TRBD1 (6 bases). The V gene's germline CDR1 is SEHNR and CDR2 FQNEAQ (reference sequence). This CDR3 comprises 14 residues. V lost 5 bases and J 1 base, leaving 11 bases between the germline ends. CDR3 in DNA: TGTGCCAGCAGCCTACAGGGTAAGAACACTGAAGCTTTCTTT. Encoded protein: CASSLQGKNTEAFF.

The gene calls are TRBV7-3 and TRBJ2-1, with TRBD2 as a possible D gene (7 bases). The CDR3 is 17 amino acids. The V end was cut by 1 base, the J end by 3 bases, with 16 bases between. Germline V gives CDR1 SGHTA, CDR2 FQGTGA. CDR3 protein: CASSLKEGGAHYNEQFF. The CDR3 bases are TGTGCCAGCAGCTTAAAGGAAGGGGGGGCCCACTACAATGAGCAGTTCTTC.

Only a few counts were recorded for this clonotype. The chain recombines TRBV2 with TRBJ2-5; D call uncertain. Trimming removed 4 bases from V and 3 bases from J, with 3 bases in between. The CDR3 has 11 amino acids. In germline, CDR1 is SNHLY, CDR2 FYNNEI. The CDR3, as DNA: TGTGCCAGCAGTGTAAAAGAGACCCAGTACTTC. Translated, it gives CASSVKETQYF.

This clonotype has more than one count but fewer than ten. This sequence joins TRBV20-1 and TRBJ1-2, with 11 bases identical to TRBD1. With 8 bases clipped from V and 5 bases from J, the junction kept 4 bases outside the gene matches. Germline V gives CDR1 DFQATT, CDR2 SNEGSKA (reference sequence). CDR3 size: 12 residues. The CDR3 reads CSSGQGAYGYTF. The CDR3 nucleotides are TGCAGTTCTGGACAGGGGGCTTATGGCTACACCTTC.

J is TRBJ1-2 and V is TRBV5-5; no definite D call. CDR1 and CDR2 (germline): SGHKS, YYEKEE (reference sequence). Between the trimmed V and J ends, which lost 3 bases and 7 bases, there was a span of 16 bases. The CDR3 length is 14 residues. The CDR3 loop is CASSSLGQMVGYTF. The CDR3 DNA reads TGTGCCAGCAGCTCCCTCGGGCAGATGGTTGGCTACACCTTC. Full variable domain (remainder filled in from reference TRBV5-5 and TRBJ1-2): DAGVTQSPTHLIKTRGQQVTLRCSPISGHKSVSWYQQVLGQGPQFIFQYYEKEERGRGNFPDRFSARQFPNYSSELNVNALLLGDSALYLCASSSLGQMVGYTFGSGTRLTVV.

This clonotype has only a few counts. J is TRBJ2-3 and V is TRBV4-1; D might be TRBD1 or TRBD2, each matching 5 bases. This CDR3 has 16 amino acids. V was clipped by 0 bases and J by 2 bases, with 12 bases between them. The germline V gene has CDR1 MGHRA and CDR2 YSYEKL. The CDR3 here is CASSQDRTGLTDTQYF. The DNA for the CDR3 is TGCGCCAGCAGCCAAGATCGAACAGGACTCACAGATACGCAGTATTTT.

The V gene is TRBV29-1, the J gene TRBJ1-6; D uncertain. Trimming took off 6 bases at V and 0 bases at J, with 6 bases between the two ends. The CDR3 contains 13 residues. Germline V gene lookup returns CDR1 SQVTM and CDR2 ANQGSEA. CDR3 protein: CSVSRSYNSPLHF. CDR3 in DNA: TGCAGCGTGTCCCGCTCCTATAATTCACCCCTCCACTTT.

This clonotype was seen a handful of times. The V gene is TRBV4-1, the J gene TRBJ2-3; a weak D match, TRBD2 (6 bases). Germline V gene lookup returns CDR1 MGHRA and CDR2 YSYEKL. This CDR3 region has 16 residues. With 3 bases removed from V and 7 bases from J, the gap between germline ends came to 20 bases. Here the CDR3 DNA reads TGCGCCAGCAGCCACAGGCGGGGACTGGCATCGTATACGCAGTATTTT. It is translated as CASSHRRGLASYTQYF.

This rearrangement joins TRBV7-2 to TRBJ2-7; D is perhaps TRBD2 (5 bases). V lost 4 bases to trimming and J lost 3 bases, with 16 bases between them. CDR3 length: 15 amino acids. CDR1 SGHTA and CDR2 FQGNSA come from the germline V gene. The CDR3 DNA reads as TGTGCCAGCAGCTCCACGGGATCCCAGCGCTACGAGCAGTACTTC. This translates into CASSSTGSQRYEQYF.

V and J are TRBV4-1 and TRBJ1-4; D is unresolved. This CDR3 region has 15 residues. Trimming took 0 bases from V and 10 from J, leaving 15 bases between them. Germline V gene data show CDR1 as MGHRA and CDR2 as YSYEKL. The CDR3 here is CASSQDLKLRGKLFF. Here the CDR3 DNA reads TGCGCCAGCAGCCAAGATTTGAAGCTACGGGGAAAACTGTTTTTT.

This chain uses TRBV5-1 with TRBJ1-5; 12 bases are a match to TRBD1. With 2 bases clipped from V and 1 base from J, the junction kept 1 base outside the gene matches. The CDR3 runs 16 residues. Germline lookup yields CDR1 SGHRS and CDR2 YFSETQ. The CDR3 DNA is TGCGCCAGCAGCTTTGGGACAGGGGGCAGCAATCAGCCCCAGCATTTT. As protein: CASSFGTGGSNQPQHF.

J is TRBJ1-1 and V is TRBV7-9; 7 bases fit TRBD1. Germline CDR1 and CDR2: SEHNR and FQNEAQ (reference sequence). The CDR3 totals 16 residues. V shed 1 base and J 6 bases; nucleotides not matched to a gene: 11. The CDR3 sequence: CASSLGGGQVQPEAFF. CDR3 sequence (DNA): TGTGCCAGCAGCTTAGGCGGCGGACAGGTACAACCTGAAGCTTTCTTT.

This clonotype was recorded only once. At one end the junction does not follow the germline gene, possibly because of a read error. The J gene is TRBJ2-5, the V gene TRBV20-1; 8 bases map to TRBD2. Germline assignment: CDR1 DFQATT and CDR2 SNEGSKA (reference sequence). The CDR3 covers 20 residues. The CDR3 is CSARDYRLATRRDSQETQYF. CDR3 sequence (DNA): TGCAGCGCTAGAGACTACCGACTAGCGACCCGGCGGGACTCACAAGAGACCCAGTACTTC.

J is TRBJ2-7 and V is TRBV20-1; 9 bases fit TRBD1. The length of the CDR3 is 13 residues. V was clipped by 5 bases and J by 0 bases; unmatched bases: 2. Germline CDR1 and CDR2: DFQATT and SNEGSKA (reference sequence). For the CDR3, the DNA is TGCAGTGCTCTGACAGGGGGCTCCTACGAGCAGTACTTC. It specifies CSALTGGSYEQYF.

The genes are TRBV20-1 and TRBJ2-1; the match to TRBD2 covers 11 bases. The CDR3 length is 19 residues. Germline-derived CDR1 and CDR2 are DFQATT and SNEGSKA (reference sequence). The J segment lost 8 bases and the V segment lost 3 bases, leaving 21 bases of the junction unmatched. CDR3 in amino acids: CSASPPSGSGRGSSYEQFF. CDR3 nucleotide sequence: TGCAGTGCTAGTCCGCCCAGTGGTAGCGGGAGGGGAAGTAGTTATGAGCAGTTCTTC.

V usage is TRBV5-1 and J usage is TRBJ2-2; 8 nucleotides agree with TRBD1. This CDR3 comprises 16 residues. Germline trimming cut 4 bases from V and 9 bases from J; bases unmatched to any gene: 14. Germline assignment: CDR1 SGHRS and CDR2 YFSETQ. The CDR3 here is CASSLGIQGVGRELFF. The CDR3 DNA is TGCGCCAGCAGCCTTGGCATACAGGGGGTCGGCCGGGAGCTGTTTTTT. The entire variable domain, with the rest obtained from reference TRBV5-1 and TRBJ2-2, is as follows: KAGVTQTPRYLIKTRGQQVTLSCSPISGHRSVSWYQQTPGQGLQFLFEYFSETQRNKGNFPGRFSGRQFSNSRSEMNVSTLELGDSALYLCASSLGIQGVGRELFFGEGSRLTVL.

The rearrangement joins TRBV6-5 to TRBJ2-5; TRBD1 agrees at 10 bases. This CDR3 comprises 13 residues. The germline CDR1 and CDR2 sequences are MNHEY and SVGAGI. V trimming: 10 bases; J trimming: 4 bases; junction bases outside the gene matches: 6. For the CDR3, the DNA is TGTGCCACCCTGACAGGGGGCAGAGAGACCCAGTACTTC. The encoded protein is CATLTGGRETQYF.

A few counts support this clonotype. The chain combines TRBV7-2 with TRBJ2-3; 11 bases are a match to TRBD2. The J segment lost 1 base and the V segment lost 3 bases, leaving 12 bases of the junction unmatched. In germline, CDR1 is SGHTA, CDR2 FQGNSA. The CDR3 has 19 amino acids. The CDR3 reads CASSLLALAGVPGTDTQYF. CDR3 bases: TGTGCCAGCAGCTTGCTAGCACTAGCGGGAGTCCCTGGCACAGATACGCAGTATTTT.

This clonotype has more than one count but fewer than ten. V is TRBV5-1 and J is TRBJ1-1; D ambiguous. Germline CDR1 SGHRS, CDR2 YFSETQ. The CDR3 length is 14 residues. The ends were cut back, 3 bases at V and 2 bases at J, with 11 bases in the middle. As DNA, the CDR3 is TGCGCCAGCAGCTCAGGAGAGGTAAACACTGAAGCTTTCTTT. Translation gives CASSSGEVNTEAFF.

The chain joins TRBV24-1 to TRBJ2-5, with 9 bases that match TRBD1. Germline lookup yields CDR1 KGHDR and CDR2 SFDVKD. CDR3 size: 19 residues. Germline trimming cut 4 bases from V and 1 base from J; bases unmatched to any gene: 15. The CDR3 loop is CATSDLDRGLYAGQETQYF. The CDR3, as DNA: TGTGCCACCAGTGACTTGGACAGGGGACTGTACGCCGGCCAAGAGACCCAGTACTTC.

The table lists this clonotype with many counts. This chain joins TRBV27 and TRBJ1-6, with TRBD1 matching 9 bases. This CDR3 is built from 18 residues. Germline CDR1 and CDR2: MNHEY and SMNVEV (reference sequence). Losses at the gene ends were 2 bases for V and 1 base for J; bases not matched to a gene: 6. The CDR3 DNA reads TGTGCCAGCAGTTTAAGGCACGGGACAGGGTCCTATAATTCACCCCTCCACTTT. It translates to CASSLRHGTGSYNSPLHF.

This clonotype was picked up a small number of times. The chain has TRBV5-1 and TRBJ2-3, with D possibly TRBD2 on 5 matching bases. Germline-derived CDR1 and CDR2 are SGHRS and YFSETQ. Trimming left V 6 bases short and J 2 bases short, with 13 bases between. The CDR3 has 14 residues. The CDR3 DNA reads as TGCGCCAGCAAGTCCGGGATGCTCACAGATACGCAGTATTTT. Its protein is CASKSGMLTDTQYF.

In its sample, this clonotype was seen a few times. The chain recombines TRBV5-1 with TRBJ2-7, with TRBD1 matching 7 bases. The CDR3 has 14 amino acids. Per germline, CDR1 SGHRS and CDR2 YFSETQ. V dropped 4 bases and J dropped 3; count of bases not matched to a gene: 7. CDR3 DNA sequence: TGCGCCAGCAGCCCCCCGGACAGGTACTACGAGCAGTACTTC. It codes for CASSPPDRYYEQYF.

There are a few counts of this clonotype. The V and J genes are TRBV5-6 and TRBJ1-1; D gene ambiguous. Germline V lookup: CDR1 SGHDT, CDR2 YYEEEE. V lost 1 base to trimming and J lost 9 bases, with 13 bases between them. The CDR3 sequence is 13 residues long. The CDR3 coding sequence is TGTGCCAGCAGCTTGCAGGCAGTTAAAAAAGCTTTCTTT. Its translation: CASSLQAVKKAFF.

In its sample, this clonotype was seen many times. The V gene is TRBV12-3 or TRBV12-4, the J gene TRBJ1-1, with TRBD1 identical over 7 bases. The CDR3 has 14 amino acids. Trimming at V came to 7 bases and at J to 4 bases, leaving 9 bases not matched to a gene. CDR3 DNA: TGTGCCAGCACCCCGAGGACAGGATTCACTGAAGCTTTCTTT. It specifies CASTPRTGFTEAFF.

This clonotype was found a few times. The rearrangement joins TRBV5-5 to TRBJ1-6, with a tentative D call TRBD1 (6 bases). CDR1 and CDR2 from the germline V gene are SGHKS and YYEKEE (reference sequence). This CDR3 contains 14 residues. V lost 2 bases to trimming and J lost 7 bases, with 10 bases between them. CDR3 region: CASSFWDNNSPLHF. As DNA, the CDR3 is TGTGCCAGCAGCTTTTGGGACAACAATTCACCCCTCCACTTT.

The chain combines TRBV19 with TRBJ1-2; D gene unclear. Germline V gene lookup returns CDR1 LNHDA and CDR2 SQIVND (reference sequence). The ends were cut back, 1 base at V and 8 bases at J, with 8 bases in the middle. There are 12 residues in the CDR3. CDR3 coding DNA: TGTGCCAGTAGTATAGGAGGGAACGGCTACACCTTC. It yields the protein CASSIGGNGYTF.

This sequence joins TRBV7-3 and TRBJ2-5; TRBD1 aligns across 7 bases. Germline V gives CDR1 SGHTA, CDR2 FQGTGA. With V trimmed by 4 bases and J by 3 bases, 8 bases remained unmatched. The CDR3 spans 15 residues. CDR3 in DNA: TGTGCCAGCAGCTCCTCCGGGACAGCAAAAGAGACCCAGTACTTC. Translation gives CASSSSGTAKETQYF.

The chain joins TRBV7-2 to TRBJ1-5, with D hard to call. Trimming took 0 bases from V and 0 from J, leaving 6 bases between them. The CDR3 has 15 residues. Germline values: CDR1 SGHTA, CDR2 FQGNSA. The CDR3 sequence is CASSLAPYSNQPQHF. The CDR3 DNA reads TGTGCCAGCAGCTTAGCACCTTATAGCAATCAGCCCCAGCATTTT.